This T cell receptor (beta chain) came from a study of preoperative IRX-2 immunotherapy in early breast cancer. Regarding treatment: preoperative locoregional IRX-2 cytokine immunotherapy. TCRdb's copy holds only in-frame clones and misses some; the assay was immunoSEQ multiplex PCR. The sample lists about 3,500 clones; 75% to 90% were seen once. The CDR3 covers 14 residues. V was cut by 7 bases and J by 1 base, with 13 bases left in between. Germline values: CDR1 MDHEN, CDR2 SYDVKM. Specimen: tumor tissue, collected before IRX-2 immunotherapy. J is TRBJ2-5 and V is TRBV28; D call uncertain. This receptor was obtained from a human donor with breast cancer. DNA of the CDR3: TGTGCCAGCATAGGGCAGACGGGCCAAGAGACCCAGTACTTC. Protein product: CASIGQTGQETQYF.